Given below is one T cell receptor (beta chain) in context. What it binds is not known. V gave up 5 bases and J gave up 2 bases; unmatched junction bases: 6. Germline V lookup: CDR1 SEHNR, CDR2 FQNEAQ (reference sequence). The CDR3 is 15 amino acids. The sample is drawn from a study of cytomegalovirus exposure and HLA in healthy donors. Primers included in the PCR were 60 Vbeta and 13 Jbeta primers. Libraries were prepared by immunoSEQ multiplex PCR; TCRdb keeps only in-frame clonotypes and omits some of them. The table has about 120,000 clones, 74% seen once. Study-wide points: In vitro confirmation showed three CMV-associated chains to be CMV antigen specific. A later analysis, which compared TCR beta chains of equal frequency, found the HLA-associated ones more clonally expanded.

Input material: PBMCs. This sequence joins TRBV7-9 and TRBJ2-7; TRBD1 aligns across 10 bases. The receptor was derived from a human donor in good health. The CDR3 DNA reads TGTGCCAGCAGCCAGCGAGGACAGGGGGCCTACGAGCAGTACTTC. This sequence encodes CASSQRGQGAYEQYF.